This TCR beta chain originates from a study of metastatic and nonmetastatic thyroid tumors. Study-wide background: A comparison of repertoires was made across blood and tumor or nodule tissue from malignant and benign thyroid patients.

Study processing details: A classifier of distant metastasis in papillary thyroid cancer was built from CDR3 differences (across clinicopathological groups). TCRdb re-called the PCR reads with MiXCR. It is TCRdb's table, rather than the study itself, that gives the V and J calls and clone size. The profile shows under 60,000 clones, 22% of them singletons. Trimming took off 6 bases at V and 8 bases at J, with 7 bases between the two ends. Germline V gene lookup returns CDR1 KGHDR and CDR2 SFDVKD. The CDR3 has 11 amino acids. All patients reached thyroid surgery having received no treatment beforehand. This clone was counted ten times or more.

This rearrangement joins TRBV24-1 to TRBJ2-1; no clear D. The sequence was obtained from a male donor with papillary thyroid cancer or a benign thyroid nodule (not recorded which). Some clones in this sample may be carry-over from other donors' samples. Sequencing used blood. The DNA for the CDR3 is TGTGCCACCAGTTCCATTTATGAGCAGTTCTTC. This gives the protein CATSSIYEQFF.